These 12 T cell receptor beta chains were sequenced from one sample in a study of monozygotic twins with inflammatory bowel disease. Each CDR3 protein gets one entry in TCRdb, which reprocessed the 5' RACE reads and gives no DNA. The sample has 140,000 to 150,000 distinct CDR3 sequences. The source material was blood. Receptor source: a human donor with ulcerative colitis or Crohn's disease, or a healthy co-twin of an affected twin (not recorded which).

The chain has TRBV24-1 and TRBJ2-3; TCRdb's D call of TRBD1 is untestable without DNA. Germline V gene data show CDR1 as KGHDR and CDR2 as SFDVKD. This CDR3 region has 17 residues. The CDR3 protein is CATSDPGTGVLTDTQYF.

This rearrangement joins TRBV20-1 to TRBJ2-2; TCRdb's D gene call, TRBD2, goes unchecked for lack of DNA. Germline values: CDR1 DFQATT, CDR2 SNEGSKA (reference sequence). The length of the CDR3 is 13 residues. CDR3 sequence: CSARVAGAGELFF.

The chain employs TRBV24-1 and TRBJ2-2; the TRBD2 assignment by TCRdb is unverifiable without DNA. The CDR3 contains 16 residues. Germline CDR1 reads KGHDR; CDR2 reads SFDVKD. CDR3 amino acids: CATSDRGLAGAGELFF.

The chain combines TRBV29-1 with TRBJ2-2; without DNA, the TCRdb call of TRBD2 cannot be checked. The CDR3 runs 14 residues. Germline V gene sequence: CDR1 SQVTM, CDR2 ANQGSEA. CDR3 protein: CSVEGSGRPGELFF.

The rearrangement uses TRBV7-3 and TRBJ2-7; the D gene TCRdb calls, TRBD1, cannot be checked with no DNA. The CDR3 sequence is 14 residues long. Germline V lookup: CDR1 SGHTA, CDR2 FQGTGA. The CDR3 protein is CASSLGQAGNEQYF.

The chain links TRBV5-1 to TRBJ1-3; TCRdb picks TRBD1, but there is no DNA to check that call. This CDR3 is 13 amino acids long. Germline assignment: CDR1 SGHRS and CDR2 YFSETQ. Here the CDR3 reads CASSHGGRNTIYF.

The J gene is TRBJ2-7, the V gene TRBV9; TCRdb's D call, TRBD2, is unchecked because there is no DNA. Germline V CDR1 and CDR2: SGDLS, YYNGEE. This CDR3 contains 16 residues. This CDR3 is CASSVESGRALYEQYF.

The chain couples TRBV4-2 to TRBJ1-3. The germline V gene has CDR1 LGHNA and CDR2 YNFKEQ. The CDR3 is made up of 18 amino acids. The CDR3 is CASSQSLAFSFSGNTIYF.

The V gene is TRBV5-1, the J gene TRBJ2-7; the D call from TCRdb, TRBD1, cannot be confirmed without DNA. CDR3 length: 15 residues. CDR1 and CDR2 (germline): SGHRS, YFSETQ. This CDR3 is CASSLDNQGSYEQYF.

This CDR3 is CASSARGGGTFYNEQFF. The rearrangement joins TRBV27 to TRBJ2-1; lacking DNA, the TRBD1 call made by TCRdb goes unchecked. This CDR3 spans 17 amino acids. CDR1 MNHEY and CDR2 SMNVEV come from the germline V gene (reference sequence).

The V and J genes are TRBV7-2 and TRBJ1-5; TCRdb lists TRBD1, though no DNA is available to test this call. CDR1 is SGHTA and CDR2 is FQGNSA in the germline V gene. The CDR3 is 15 amino acids. CDR3: CASSFLGRGLQPQHF.

This chain uses TRBV5-1 with TRBJ1-1. The CDR3 is 13 amino acids. The germline CDR1 and CDR2 sequences are SGHRS and YFSETQ. The CDR3 protein is CASSQQANTEAFF.